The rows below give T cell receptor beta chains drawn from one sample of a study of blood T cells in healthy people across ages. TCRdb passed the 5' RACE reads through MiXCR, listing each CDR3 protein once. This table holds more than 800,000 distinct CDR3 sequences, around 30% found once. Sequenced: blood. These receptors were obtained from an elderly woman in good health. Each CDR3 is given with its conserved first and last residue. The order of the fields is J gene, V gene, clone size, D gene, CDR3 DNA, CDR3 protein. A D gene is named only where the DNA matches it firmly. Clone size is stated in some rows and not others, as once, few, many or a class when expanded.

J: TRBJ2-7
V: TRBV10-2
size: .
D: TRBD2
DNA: TGCGCCAGCAGTGGCACCGGGACTAGCGGTTCCTACGAGCAGTACTTC
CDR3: CASSGTGTSGSYEQYF

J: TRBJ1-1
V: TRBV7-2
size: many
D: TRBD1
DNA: TGTGCCAGCAGCTCTTGGACAGGGGGCAGGAGGACTGAAGCTTTCTTT
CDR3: CASSSWTGGRRTEAFF

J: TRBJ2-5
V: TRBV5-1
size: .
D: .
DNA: TGCGCCAGCAGCCGACGACAGGGAGGAGATCAAGAGGCCCAGTACTTC
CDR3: CASSRRQGGDQEAQYF

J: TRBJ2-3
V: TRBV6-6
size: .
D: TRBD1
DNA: TGTGCCAGCAGGGACAGGGGGCAAGGGGATACGCAGTATTTT
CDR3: CASRDRGQGDTQYF

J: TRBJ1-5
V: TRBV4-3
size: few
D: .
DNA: TGCGCCAGCAGCCAAGATATCGGGGGCAATCAGCCCCAGCATTTT
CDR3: CASSQDIGGNQPQHF

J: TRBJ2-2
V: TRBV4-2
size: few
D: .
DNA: TGTGCCAGCAGCCATGATCAGGCCGGGGAGCTGTTTTTT
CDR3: CASSHDQAGELFF

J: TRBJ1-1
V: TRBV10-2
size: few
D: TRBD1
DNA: TGCGCCAGCAGTGAGGCACAGGGGAAGAACACTGAAGCTTTCTTT
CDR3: CASSEAQGKNTEAFF

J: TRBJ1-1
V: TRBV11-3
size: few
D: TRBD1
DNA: TGTGCCAGCAGCTTAGGCGGGACAGGGAGAACTGAAGCTTTCTTT
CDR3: CASSLGGTGRTEAFF

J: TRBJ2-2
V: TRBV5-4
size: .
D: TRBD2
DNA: TGTGCCAGCAGCTCAGCACTAGCGAGCGGGGAGCTGTTTTTT
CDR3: CASSSALASGELFF

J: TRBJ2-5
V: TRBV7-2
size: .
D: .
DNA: TGTGCCAGCAGCGCCCAGGGGTCGCCCCAGTACTTC
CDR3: CASSAQGSPQYF

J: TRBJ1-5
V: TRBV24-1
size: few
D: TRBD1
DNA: TGTGCCACCGGGGACAGGGGCGCAGGAAATCAGCCCCAGCATTTT
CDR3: CATGDRGAGNQPQHF

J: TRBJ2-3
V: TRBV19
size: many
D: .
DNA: TGTGCCAGTAGTCCTTTTTACTCCCTAGGTACAGATACGCAGTATTTT
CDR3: CASSPFYSLGTDTQYF

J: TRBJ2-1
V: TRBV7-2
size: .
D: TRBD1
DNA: TGTGCCAGCAGCTTAGAAGGGGGCCTATACAATGAGCAGTTCTTC
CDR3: CASSLEGGLYNEQFF

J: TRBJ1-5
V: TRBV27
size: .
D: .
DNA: TGTGCCAGCAGTTTCCAGCTGGGGGTCAATCAGCCCCAGCATTTT
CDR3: CASSFQLGVNQPQHF

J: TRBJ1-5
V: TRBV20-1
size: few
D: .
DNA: TGCAGTGCGGGAGGGGGGGGGCAGCCCCAGCATTTT
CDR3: CSAGGGGQPQHF

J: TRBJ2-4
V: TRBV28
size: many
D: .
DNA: TGTGCCAGCAGTTTTGGGGGGCGTAGTGAGCAGTACTTC
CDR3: CASSFGGRSEQYF

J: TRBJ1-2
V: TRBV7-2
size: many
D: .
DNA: TGTGCCAGCAGCCCCCGGTCTAATTCTAACTATGGCTACACCTTC
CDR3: CASSPRSNSNYGYTF

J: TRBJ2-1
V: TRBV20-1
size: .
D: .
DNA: TGCAGTGCTAGTGCCCCGGGGGGCGAGCAGTTCTTC
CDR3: CSASAPGGEQFF

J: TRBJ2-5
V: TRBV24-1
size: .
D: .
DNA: TGTGCCACTATGGGGGGGCCTAGCCAAGAGACCCAGTACTTC
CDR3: CATMGGPSQETQYF

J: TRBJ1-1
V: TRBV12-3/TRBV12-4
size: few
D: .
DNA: TGTGCCAGCAACGACGCCCCAATCAGCACTGAAGCTTTCTTT
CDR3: CASNDAPISTEAFF

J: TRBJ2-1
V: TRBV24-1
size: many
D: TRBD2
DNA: TGTGCCACCAGTGATTCTGAGGCGGGGGGGTACAATGAGCAGTTCTTC
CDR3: CATSDSEAGGYNEQFF

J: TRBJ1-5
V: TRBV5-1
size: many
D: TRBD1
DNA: TGCGCCAGCAGCTTGGAAGGGGGCGGACAGCCCCAGCATTTT
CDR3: CASSLEGGGQPQHF

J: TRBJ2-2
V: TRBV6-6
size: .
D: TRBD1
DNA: TGTGCCAGCAGGGGGGGACAGGGAGAGGGCACCGGGGAGCTGTTTTTT
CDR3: CASRGGQGEGTGELFF

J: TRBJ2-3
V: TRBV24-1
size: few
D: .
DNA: TGTGCCACCAGTGAGCCAGGGGACGGGACAGATACGCAGTATTTT
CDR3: CATSEPGDGTDTQYF

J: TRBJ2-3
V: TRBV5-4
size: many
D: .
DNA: TGTGCCAGCAGCCAAAAGCGGAGCACAGATACGCAGTATTTT
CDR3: CASSQKRSTDTQYF

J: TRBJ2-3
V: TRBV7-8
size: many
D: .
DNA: TGTGCCAGCAGCCCCGGCCGATTCCGGGGGACCACCACAGATACGCAGTATTTT
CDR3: CASSPGRFRGTTTDTQYF

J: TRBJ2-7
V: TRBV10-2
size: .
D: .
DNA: TGCGCCAGCAGTGTCTTACCCTCCTACGAGCAGTACTTC
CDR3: CASSVLPSYEQYF

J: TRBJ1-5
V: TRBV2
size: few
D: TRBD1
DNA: TGTGCCAGCAGTGTTATGGGGACAGGGGGTGGCAATCAGCCCCAGCATTTT
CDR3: CASSVMGTGGGNQPQHF

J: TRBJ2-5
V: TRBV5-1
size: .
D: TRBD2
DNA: TGCGCCAGCAGCTCACAAGGTAGCGGGGGGGCCGAGACCCAGTACTTC
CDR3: CASSSQGSGGAETQYF

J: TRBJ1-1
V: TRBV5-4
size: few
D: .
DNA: TGTGCCAGCAGCTTGGCCACCGTGACCACTGAAGCTTTCTTT
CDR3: CASSLATVTTEAFF

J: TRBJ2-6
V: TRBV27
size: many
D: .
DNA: TGTGCCAGCAGTTGGGGTTTTAGTGGGGCCAACGTCCTGACTTTC
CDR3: CASSWGFSGANVLTF